The clone carrying this T cell receptor (beta chain) was observed at least ten times. Its antigen remains unknown. The source of the sample is a study of early T cells in non-severe SARS-CoV-2 infection. Whole-study context: Chains stayed unpaired after sequencing of bulk RNA from unsorted whole blood.

Study results and limitations: Sequences matched to VDJdb favored anti-spike CD8 responses, while private and CD4 specificities were missed.

The TCR library protocol was used to attach unique molecular identifiers. These identifiers were attached to individual cDNA molecules. TCRdb re-called the 5' RACE reads with MiXCR, one entry per CDR3 protein. The data hold 45,000 to 60,000 distinct CDR3 sequences, with about 8.4% observed a single time. This CDR3 comprises 13 residues. The ends were cut back, 5 bases at V and 0 bases at J, with 8 bases in the middle. Per the germline V gene, CDR1 is DFQATT and CDR2 is SNEGSKA (reference sequence). The genes are TRBV20-1 and TRBJ1-5, with D tentatively TRBD1 (6 bases). Source material: whole blood. The TCR was taken from an adult who was a healthcare worker with PCR-confirmed SARS-CoV-2 infection or an uninfected control (not recorded which). As DNA, the CDR3 is TGCAGTGCTTACAGGGATAGCAATCAGCCCCAGCATTTT. This gives the protein CSAYRDSNQPQHF.